This TCR beta chain is from a study of neurological immune-mediated disorders. With 10-nucleotide random UMIs included, cDNA was synthesized by 5'RACE. TCRdb called the 5' RACE reads again in MiXCR, with one record for every CDR3 protein. The sample lists 39,000 or so distinct CDR3 sequences, 2.5% occurring once. In its sample, this clonotype was seen many times. The antigen remains unidentified. The unsorted libraries had their origin in 2 million PBMCs stored at -80 C. General study points: On phylogenetic grouping, the repertoires of 18 of 34 multiple sclerosis patients fell within one related-CDR3 cluster, constituting a possible signature.

The material sequenced was PBMCs. The TCR originated in a man younger than 40 with multiple sclerosis.

The CDR3 bases are TGCGCCAGCAGCCAAGATCTACTAGCCTACGAGCAGTACTTC. This sequence encodes CASSQDLLAYEQYF. J is TRBJ2-7 and V is TRBV4-3; weak D call: TRBD2 (5 bases). V lost 0 bases to trimming and J lost 2 bases, with 8 bases between them. Looked up from germline, CDR1 is LGHNA and CDR2 is YSLEER. This CDR3 is built from 14 residues.